This TCR beta chain emerged from a study of blood T cell repertoires in COVID-19 (dated by TCRdb to 2018 to 2020). In terms of the full investigation: Samples from collaborators originated in the United States, Italy and Spain and spanned both the acute and convalescent phases of COVID-19. The material from the prospective study consisted of cDNA or gDNA derived from T cells, B-cell-depleted T cells, or PBMCs. Deeply sampled blood TCRbeta repertoires from subjects exposed to, actively infected with, or recovered from COVID-19 were included in the dataset. A freely available public database, intended as a resource for researchers studying the immune response to SARS-CoV-2, is where the repertoires were released. The samples were drawn from two sources: the first 160 participants of the ongoing ImmuneRACE study, and 1,200 or so subjects contributed by 6 global collaborators. Nearly every sample came with metadata listing a de-identified subject ID, COVID-19 status, age in years and sex. HLA class I and class II types, where available, came from metadata supplied by the sample provider rather than from assay-based typing.

What the authors observed across the whole study: Clinical and demographic metadata were provided uncurated, with the amount varying by source and participant.

From the germline V gene (reference sequence), CDR1 is LGHDT and CDR2 is YNNKEL. V is pared back by 5 bases and J by 0 bases, with 11 bases lying between the germline termini. Including the terminal cysteine and phenylalanine, the CDR3 comprises 15 residues. Left in the record is the CDR3 DNA by itself, 45 bases read in frame from the first base. With regard to this clone: No cognate antigen has been identified for it. No base quality information exists; no much larger clone differs at one position.

TCRbeta CDR3 regions were amplified from genomic DNA using the immunoSEQ Assay, a bias-controlled multiplex PCR. For the original study's pipeline: The number of nucleated cells in each sample was estimated from the amplification of reference gene primers within the assay. To quantify the absolute abundance of each unique TCRbeta CDR3 rearrangement, sequence reads were collapsed and filtered. For each sample, productive Simpson clonality was calculated as the square root of Simpson's diversity index across productive rearrangements. TCRdb provides this immuneACCESS table in a form limited to in-frame rearrangements. Some clones are lacking; in checked studies, under half of them reflect an unresolved V gene, and why the rest are absent is not known. V, J and clone size reflect that table, while D and trimming were determined from the DNA. The sample includes over 250,000 clones, with around 90% observed a single time. The ten most abundant clones make up approximately 1% of the sample.

Participants in the prospective study were aged about 18 to 95 years, lived in 24 United States geographic areas, and enrolled through a virtual design. In the prospective study, participants were assigned to cohorts based on the clinical history participants reported in a screening survey and a study questionnaire. ImmuneRACE Cohort 3 recovered participants were defined by two consecutive negative NP/OP PCR tests, healthcare professional clearance, or symptom resolution. Each participant in the prospective study had whole blood, serum and a nasopharyngeal or oropharyngeal swab collected by mobile phlebotomists. Over a roughly 2-month period, participants in the prospective study had the option of providing additional blood draws and questionnaires. Before DNA extraction, prospective study blood samples were shipped either frozen or at room temperature.

Sequenced input: PBMCs or T cells enriched from blood (not recorded which). The source of this sequence is a woman aged 25 to 39 who had recovered from COVID-19. The sequence is built from TRBV3-1 (or the pseudogene TRBV3-2) and TRBJ1-5; TRBD1 could be the D gene, as 6 bases match. At the DNA level, the sequence is TGTGCCAGCAGCAGCAGGGGATATAGCAATCAGCCCCAGCATTTT. Translated, this is CASSSRGYSNQPQHF.